This is a list of T cell receptor beta chains from one sample in a study of T cell repertoires and HLA-DP antigens. Measured with immunoSEQ multiplex PCR; TCRdb has only the in-frame clones, and not every one. The sample has approximately 89,000 clones, 86% seen once. What these receptors recognize is not known. The sequenced material came from CD4+ T cells from PBMCs. The receptors stem from a man aged 50-59 years in good health and CMV-seronegative. The conserved cysteine and the conserved F or W are not part of the CDR3 here. D genes are given only for firm matches.

v_gene: TRBV7-9
d_gene: TRBD1
CDR3aa: ASSLAGTGKDEQY

v_gene: TRBV5-1
d_gene: TRBD1
CDR3aa: ASSFWAGGTEAF

v_gene: TRBV19
d_gene: .
CDR3aa: ASSPIWDAQHPKLF

v_gene: TRBV6-5
d_gene: .
CDR3aa: ASSTGVSGAEQY

v_gene: TRBV5-1
d_gene: TRBD1
CDR3aa: ASSTGTAETQY

v_gene: TRBV5-1
d_gene: TRBD1
CDR3aa: ASSVGNEWVPGQGRHEQY

v_gene: TRBV5-4
d_gene: TRBD2
CDR3aa: ASSLGVAGWYEQY

v_gene: TRBV7-6
d_gene: TRBD2
CDR3aa: ASSPGTSGGDTQY

v_gene: TRBV5-1
d_gene: TRBD1
CDR3aa: ASSLAAGQGRVNTEAF

v_gene: TRBV7-9
d_gene: .
CDR3aa: ASSTNYGYT

v_gene: TRBV19
d_gene: .
CDR3aa: ASSPLGTNYGYT

v_gene: TRBV28
d_gene: TRBD1
CDR3aa: ASRGTGSSYEQY

v_gene: TRBV19
d_gene: .
CDR3aa: ASTRTSTGELF

v_gene: TRBV27
d_gene: TRBD1
CDR3aa: ASRPDRGINEQF

v_gene: TRBV6-5
d_gene: .
CDR3aa: ASYGRARNEQF

v_gene: TRBV11-2
d_gene: TRBD1
CDR3aa: ASSPTTGTGGNEQF

v_gene: TRBV4-3
d_gene: TRBD1
CDR3aa: ASSQDPGQGAEAF

v_gene: TRBV2
d_gene: .
CDR3aa: ASRPKFYSPLH

v_gene: TRBV28
d_gene: TRBD2
CDR3aa: ASSSRLAGYQETQY

v_gene: TRBV28
d_gene: TRBD1
CDR3aa: ASSFLAGTGVRNIQY

v_gene: TRBV9
d_gene: TRBD1
CDR3aa: ASSGGTEDVKTQY

v_gene: TRBV5-1
d_gene: .
CDR3aa: ASKRSPATNEKLF

v_gene: TRBV19
d_gene: TRBD2
CDR3aa: ASSMTLAGTTYEQY

v_gene: TRBV9
d_gene: TRBD2
CDR3aa: ASSVGGTSPPDTQY

v_gene: TRBV10-3
d_gene: .
CDR3aa: AISDQGRGPAYEQY

v_gene: TRBV4-3
d_gene: TRBD1
CDR3aa: ASSRDPGQGAYEQY

v_gene: TRBV4-3
d_gene: .
CDR3aa: ASSQERGNEQF

v_gene: TRBV28
d_gene: .
CDR3aa: ASSLLAGQTIYEQY

v_gene: TRBV7-6
d_gene: TRBD2
CDR3aa: ASSLGASGSTDTQY

v_gene: TRBV11-1
d_gene: .
CDR3aa: ASSLRGIETQY

v_gene: TRBV10-3
d_gene: TRBD1
CDR3aa: AISEGDRGPLQPQH

v_gene: TRBV27
d_gene: .
CDR3aa: ASSLSGVGTEAF

v_gene: TRBV5-4
d_gene: TRBD2
CDR3aa: ASSGNGAREGESYEQY

v_gene: TRBV7-5
d_gene: .
CDR3aa: ARSLASRIVNEQF

v_gene: TRBV28
d_gene: TRBD1
CDR3aa: ASSLLGTGSNEQF

v_gene: TRBV10-1
d_gene: TRBD2
CDR3aa: ASSDSGRGPDTQY

v_gene: TRBV11-2
d_gene: TRBD1
CDR3aa: ASSPTGEGAKDYGYT

v_gene: TRBV27
d_gene: .
CDR3aa: ASSLMTDNSPLH

v_gene: TRBV30
d_gene: TRBD1
CDR3aa: AWSLAGGSSYNSPLH

v_gene: TRBV2
d_gene: TRBD1
CDR3aa: ASNKRQGSGDEQY

v_gene: TRBV5-1
d_gene: .
CDR3aa: ASSPDGRTTGELF

v_gene: TRBV30
d_gene: .
CDR3aa: AWSSGVSNEQF

v_gene: TRBV11-1
d_gene: .
CDR3aa: ASSSGQLQETQY

v_gene: TRBV6-5
d_gene: TRBD1
CDR3aa: ASRNRGGSGNTIY

v_gene: TRBV6-5
d_gene: .
CDR3aa: ASSRGFRNQPQH

v_gene: TRBV9
d_gene: .
CDR3aa: ASSQGSRLVYEQY

v_gene: TRBV6-6
d_gene: .
CDR3aa: ASSYWNGEQF

v_gene: TRBV14
d_gene: .
CDR3aa: ASSQEGWLPGNTIY

v_gene: TRBV7-3
d_gene: TRBD2
CDR3aa: ASSFAGTSGLNEQF

v_gene: TRBV27
d_gene: .
CDR3aa: ASTRGETQY

v_gene: TRBV19
d_gene: .
CDR3aa: ASSAFLSERETQY

v_gene: TRBV7-9
d_gene: .
CDR3aa: ASSPVQGQETQY

v_gene: TRBV5-8
d_gene: .
CDR3aa: ASSLQDTDTQY

v_gene: TRBV18
d_gene: .
CDR3aa: ASSPSEKGQNTEAF

v_gene: TRBV11-2
d_gene: .
CDR3aa: ASSLGRPNTEAF

v_gene: TRBV7-2
d_gene: .
CDR3aa: ASSPGNNYGYT

v_gene: TRBV5-1
d_gene: TRBD2
CDR3aa: ASRRAGGSGTNTQY

v_gene: TRBV7-8
d_gene: TRBD1
CDR3aa: ASGRDRGSDGYT

v_gene: TRBV7-3
d_gene: .
CDR3aa: ASSNQGGEQF